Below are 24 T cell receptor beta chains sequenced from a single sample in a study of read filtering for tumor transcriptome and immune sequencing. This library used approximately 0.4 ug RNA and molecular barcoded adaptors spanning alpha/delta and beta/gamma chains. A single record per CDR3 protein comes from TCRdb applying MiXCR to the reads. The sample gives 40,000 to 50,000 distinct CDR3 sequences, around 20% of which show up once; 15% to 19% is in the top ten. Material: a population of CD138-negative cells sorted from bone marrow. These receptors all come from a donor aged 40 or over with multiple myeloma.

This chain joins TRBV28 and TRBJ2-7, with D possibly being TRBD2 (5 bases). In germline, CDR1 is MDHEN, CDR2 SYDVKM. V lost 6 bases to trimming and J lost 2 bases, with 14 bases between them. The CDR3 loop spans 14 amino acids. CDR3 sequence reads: CASSSRAETYEQYF. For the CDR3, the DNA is TGTGCCAGCAGCTCAAGAGCGGAAACCTACGAGCAGTACTTC.

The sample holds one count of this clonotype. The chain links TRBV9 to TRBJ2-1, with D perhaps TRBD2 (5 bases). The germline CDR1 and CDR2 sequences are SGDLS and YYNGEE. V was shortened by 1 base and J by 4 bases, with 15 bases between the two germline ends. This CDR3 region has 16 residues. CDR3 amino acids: CASSVSLGVGYNEQFF. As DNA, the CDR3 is TGTGCCAGCAGCGTATCCCTGGGAGTTGGTTACAATGAGCAGTTCTTC.

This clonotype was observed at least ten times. The CDR3 DNA reads TGTGCCAGCAGCTTTCCTAGCGGGAGAATCTTCGGTGAGCAGTTCTTC. Its protein is CASSFPSGRIFGEQFF. The V and J genes are TRBV13 and TRBJ2-1; 10 nucleotides line up with TRBD2. Germline V lookup: CDR1 PRHDT, CDR2 FYEKMQ (reference sequence). The CDR3 covers 16 residues. With 3 bases clipped from V and 9 bases from J, the junction kept 11 bases outside the gene matches.

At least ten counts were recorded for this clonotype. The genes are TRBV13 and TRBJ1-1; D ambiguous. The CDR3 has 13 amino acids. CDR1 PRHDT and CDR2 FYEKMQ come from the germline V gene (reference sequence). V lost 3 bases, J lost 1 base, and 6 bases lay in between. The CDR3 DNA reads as TGTGCCAGCAGCTTGTCAGAGAACACTGAAGCTTTCTTT. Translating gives CASSLSENTEAFF.

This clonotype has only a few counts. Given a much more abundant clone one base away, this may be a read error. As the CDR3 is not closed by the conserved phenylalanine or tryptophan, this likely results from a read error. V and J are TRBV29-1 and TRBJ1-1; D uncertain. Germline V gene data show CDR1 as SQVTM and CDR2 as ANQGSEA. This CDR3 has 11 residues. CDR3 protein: CSAEHRTGAFL. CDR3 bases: TGCAGCGCTGAACACAGAACGGGAGCTTTCCTT.

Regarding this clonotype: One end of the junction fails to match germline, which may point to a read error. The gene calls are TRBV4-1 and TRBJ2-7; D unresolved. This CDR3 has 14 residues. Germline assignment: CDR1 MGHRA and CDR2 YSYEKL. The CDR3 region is CVSSQGQPAYEQYF. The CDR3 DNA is TGCGTCAGCAGTCAAGGGCAGCCCGCCTACGAGCAGTACTTC.

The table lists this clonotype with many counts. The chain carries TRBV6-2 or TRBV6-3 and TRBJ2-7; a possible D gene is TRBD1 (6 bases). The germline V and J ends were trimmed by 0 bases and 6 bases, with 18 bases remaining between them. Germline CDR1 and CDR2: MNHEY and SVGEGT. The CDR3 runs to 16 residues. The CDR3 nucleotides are TGTGCCAGCAGTTACTCTTCGCCAGGGCAAGGGGGCGAGCAGTACTTC. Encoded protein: CASSYSSPGQGGEQYF.

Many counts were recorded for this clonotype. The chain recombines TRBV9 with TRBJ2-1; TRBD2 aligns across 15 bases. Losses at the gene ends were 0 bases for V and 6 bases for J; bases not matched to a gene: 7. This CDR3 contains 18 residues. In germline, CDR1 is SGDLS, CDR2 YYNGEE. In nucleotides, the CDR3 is TGTGCCAGCAGCGTAGGGACTAGCGGGAGGGCCGCCTCCAATGAGCAGTTCTTC. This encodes CASSVGTSGRAASNEQFF.

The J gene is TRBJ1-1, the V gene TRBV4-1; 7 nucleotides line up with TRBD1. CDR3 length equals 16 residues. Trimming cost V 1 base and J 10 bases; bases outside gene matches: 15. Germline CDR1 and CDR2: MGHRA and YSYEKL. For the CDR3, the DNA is TGCGCCAGCAGCCAAGTTATGGGGACAGATCCATGGCGAGCTTTCTTT. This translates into CASSQVMGTDPWRAFF.

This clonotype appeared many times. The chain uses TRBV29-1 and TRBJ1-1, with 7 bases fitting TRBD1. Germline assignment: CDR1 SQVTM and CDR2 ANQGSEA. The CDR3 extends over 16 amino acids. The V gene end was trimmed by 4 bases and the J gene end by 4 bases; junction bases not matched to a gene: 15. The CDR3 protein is CSVAPPGGGRATEAFF. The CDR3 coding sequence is TGCAGCGTTGCGCCCCCAGGGGGGGGGCGGGCCACTGAAGCTTTCTTT.

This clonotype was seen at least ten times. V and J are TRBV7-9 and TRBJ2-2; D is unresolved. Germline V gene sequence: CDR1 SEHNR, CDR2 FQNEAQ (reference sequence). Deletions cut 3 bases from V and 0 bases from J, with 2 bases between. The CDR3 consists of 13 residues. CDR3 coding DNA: TGTGCCAGCAGCTTCCCGAACACCGGGGAGCTGTTTTTT. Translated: CASSFPNTGELFF.

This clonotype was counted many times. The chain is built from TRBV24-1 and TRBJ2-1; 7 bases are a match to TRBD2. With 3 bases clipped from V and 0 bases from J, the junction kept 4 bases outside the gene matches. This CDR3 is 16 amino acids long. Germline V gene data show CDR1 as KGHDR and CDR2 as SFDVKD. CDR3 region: CATSDNGGSSYNEQFF. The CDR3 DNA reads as TGTGCCACCAGTGATAACGGCGGGAGCTCCTACAATGAGCAGTTCTTC.

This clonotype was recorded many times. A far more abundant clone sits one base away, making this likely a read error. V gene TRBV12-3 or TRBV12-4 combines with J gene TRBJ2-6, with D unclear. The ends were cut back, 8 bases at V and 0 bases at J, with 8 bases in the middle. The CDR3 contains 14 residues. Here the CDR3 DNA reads TGTGCCAGCGGGTGCTTCTCTGGGGCCAACGTCCTGACTTTC. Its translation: CASGCFSGANVLTF.

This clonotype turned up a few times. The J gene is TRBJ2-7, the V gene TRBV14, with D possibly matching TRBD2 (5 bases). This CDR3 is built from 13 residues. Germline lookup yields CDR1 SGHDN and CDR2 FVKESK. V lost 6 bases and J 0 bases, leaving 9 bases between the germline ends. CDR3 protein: CASSWTDSYEQYF. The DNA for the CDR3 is TGTGCCAGCAGTTGGACTGACTCCTACGAGCAGTACTTC.

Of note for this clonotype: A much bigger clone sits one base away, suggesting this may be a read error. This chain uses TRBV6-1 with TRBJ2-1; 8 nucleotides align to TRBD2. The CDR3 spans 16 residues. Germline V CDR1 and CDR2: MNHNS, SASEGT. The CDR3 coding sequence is TGTGCCAGCAGTGAAGTAGCGGGATTTCTTTACAATGAGCAGTCCTTC. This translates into CASSEVAGFLYNEQSF.

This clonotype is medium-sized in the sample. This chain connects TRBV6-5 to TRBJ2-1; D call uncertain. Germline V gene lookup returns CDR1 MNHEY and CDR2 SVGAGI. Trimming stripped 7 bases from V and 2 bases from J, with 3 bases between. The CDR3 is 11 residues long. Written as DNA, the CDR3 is TGTGCCAGCAACGCCTACAATGAGCAGTTCTTC. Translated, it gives CASNAYNEQFF.

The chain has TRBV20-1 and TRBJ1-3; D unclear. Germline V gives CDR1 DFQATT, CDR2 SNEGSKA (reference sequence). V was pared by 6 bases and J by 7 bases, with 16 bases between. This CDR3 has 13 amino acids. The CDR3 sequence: CSAQRGTANTIYF. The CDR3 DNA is TGCAGTGCCCAACGAGGTACGGCGAACACCATATATTTT.

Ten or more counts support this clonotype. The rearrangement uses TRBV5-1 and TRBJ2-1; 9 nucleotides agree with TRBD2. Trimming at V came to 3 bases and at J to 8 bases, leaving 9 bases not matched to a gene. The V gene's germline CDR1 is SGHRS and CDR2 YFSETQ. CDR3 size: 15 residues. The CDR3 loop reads CASSSTGTSIHEQFF. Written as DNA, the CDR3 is TGCGCCAGCAGCTCAACCGGGACTAGCATCCATGAGCAGTTCTTC.

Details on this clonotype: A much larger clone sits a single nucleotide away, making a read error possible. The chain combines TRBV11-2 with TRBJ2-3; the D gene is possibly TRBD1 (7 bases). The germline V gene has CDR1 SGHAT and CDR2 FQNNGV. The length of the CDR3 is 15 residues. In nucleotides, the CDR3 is TGTGCCTGCAGCTTACGTGGCGGGACAGCAGATACGCAGTATTTT. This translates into CACSLRGGTADTQYF.

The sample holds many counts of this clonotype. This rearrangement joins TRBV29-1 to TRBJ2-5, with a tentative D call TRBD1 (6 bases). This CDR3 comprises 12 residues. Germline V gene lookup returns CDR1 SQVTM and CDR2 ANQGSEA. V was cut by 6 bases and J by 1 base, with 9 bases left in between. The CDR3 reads CSVGTPQETQYF. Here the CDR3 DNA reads TGCAGCGTGGGGACACCCCAAGAGACCCAGTACTTC.

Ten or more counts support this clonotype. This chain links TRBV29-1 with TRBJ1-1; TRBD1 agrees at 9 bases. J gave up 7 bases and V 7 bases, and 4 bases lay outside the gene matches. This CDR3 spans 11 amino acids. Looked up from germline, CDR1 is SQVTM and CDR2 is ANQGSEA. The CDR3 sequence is CSGQGGGEAFF. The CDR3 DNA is TGCAGCGGACAGGGGGGTGGTGAAGCTTTCTTT.

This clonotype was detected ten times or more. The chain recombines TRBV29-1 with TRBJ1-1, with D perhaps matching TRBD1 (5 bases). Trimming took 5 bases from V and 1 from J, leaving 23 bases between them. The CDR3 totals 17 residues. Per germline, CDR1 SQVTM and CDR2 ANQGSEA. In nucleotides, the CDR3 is TGCAGCGTTCCCCCGGGTCAGGGATCGGTAAAGAACACTGAAGCTTTCTTT. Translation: CSVPPGQGSVKNTEAFF. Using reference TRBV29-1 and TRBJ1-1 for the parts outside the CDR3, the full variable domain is SAVISQKPSRDICQRGTSLTIQCQVDSQVTMMFWYRQQPGQSLTLIATANQGSEATYESGFVIDKFPISRPNLTFSTLTVSNMSPEDSSIYLCSVPPGQGSVKNTEAFFGQGTRLTVV.

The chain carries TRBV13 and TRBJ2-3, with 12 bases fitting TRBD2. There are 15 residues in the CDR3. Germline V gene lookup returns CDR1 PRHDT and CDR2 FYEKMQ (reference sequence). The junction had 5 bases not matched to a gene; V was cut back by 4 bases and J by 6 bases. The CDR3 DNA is TGTGCCAGCAGCTCACAGACTAGCGGGAGTGATACGCAGTATTTT. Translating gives CASSSQTSGSDTQYF. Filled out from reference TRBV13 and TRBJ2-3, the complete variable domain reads AAGVIQSPRHLIKEKRETATLKCYPIPRHDTVYWYQQGPGQDPQFLISFYEKMQSDKGSIPDRFSAQQFSDYHSELNMSSLELGDSALYFCASSSQTSGSDTQYFGPGTRLTVL.

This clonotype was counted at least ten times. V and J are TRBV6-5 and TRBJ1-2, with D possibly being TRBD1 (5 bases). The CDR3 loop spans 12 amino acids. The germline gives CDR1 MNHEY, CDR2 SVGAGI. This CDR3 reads CGAGGSIYGYTF. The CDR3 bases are TGTGGGGCGGGGGGGAGCATCTATGGCTACACCTTC.